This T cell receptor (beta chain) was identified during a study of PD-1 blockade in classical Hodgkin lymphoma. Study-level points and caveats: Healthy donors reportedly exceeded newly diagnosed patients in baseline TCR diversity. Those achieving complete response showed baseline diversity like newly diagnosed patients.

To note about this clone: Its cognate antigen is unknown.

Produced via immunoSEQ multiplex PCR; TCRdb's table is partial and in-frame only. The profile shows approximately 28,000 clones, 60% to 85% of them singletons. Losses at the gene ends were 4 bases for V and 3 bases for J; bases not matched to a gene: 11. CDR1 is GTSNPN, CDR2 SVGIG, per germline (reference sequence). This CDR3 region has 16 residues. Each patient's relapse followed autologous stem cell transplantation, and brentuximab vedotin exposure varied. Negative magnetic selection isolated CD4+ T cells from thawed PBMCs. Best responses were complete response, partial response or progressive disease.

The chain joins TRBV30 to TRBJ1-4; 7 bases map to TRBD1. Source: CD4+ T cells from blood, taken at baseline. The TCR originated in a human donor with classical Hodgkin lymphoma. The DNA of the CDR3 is TGTGCCTGGAATAAGGTTCGCGGGACAGCTAATGAAAAACTGTTTTTT. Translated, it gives CAWNKVRGTANEKLFF.